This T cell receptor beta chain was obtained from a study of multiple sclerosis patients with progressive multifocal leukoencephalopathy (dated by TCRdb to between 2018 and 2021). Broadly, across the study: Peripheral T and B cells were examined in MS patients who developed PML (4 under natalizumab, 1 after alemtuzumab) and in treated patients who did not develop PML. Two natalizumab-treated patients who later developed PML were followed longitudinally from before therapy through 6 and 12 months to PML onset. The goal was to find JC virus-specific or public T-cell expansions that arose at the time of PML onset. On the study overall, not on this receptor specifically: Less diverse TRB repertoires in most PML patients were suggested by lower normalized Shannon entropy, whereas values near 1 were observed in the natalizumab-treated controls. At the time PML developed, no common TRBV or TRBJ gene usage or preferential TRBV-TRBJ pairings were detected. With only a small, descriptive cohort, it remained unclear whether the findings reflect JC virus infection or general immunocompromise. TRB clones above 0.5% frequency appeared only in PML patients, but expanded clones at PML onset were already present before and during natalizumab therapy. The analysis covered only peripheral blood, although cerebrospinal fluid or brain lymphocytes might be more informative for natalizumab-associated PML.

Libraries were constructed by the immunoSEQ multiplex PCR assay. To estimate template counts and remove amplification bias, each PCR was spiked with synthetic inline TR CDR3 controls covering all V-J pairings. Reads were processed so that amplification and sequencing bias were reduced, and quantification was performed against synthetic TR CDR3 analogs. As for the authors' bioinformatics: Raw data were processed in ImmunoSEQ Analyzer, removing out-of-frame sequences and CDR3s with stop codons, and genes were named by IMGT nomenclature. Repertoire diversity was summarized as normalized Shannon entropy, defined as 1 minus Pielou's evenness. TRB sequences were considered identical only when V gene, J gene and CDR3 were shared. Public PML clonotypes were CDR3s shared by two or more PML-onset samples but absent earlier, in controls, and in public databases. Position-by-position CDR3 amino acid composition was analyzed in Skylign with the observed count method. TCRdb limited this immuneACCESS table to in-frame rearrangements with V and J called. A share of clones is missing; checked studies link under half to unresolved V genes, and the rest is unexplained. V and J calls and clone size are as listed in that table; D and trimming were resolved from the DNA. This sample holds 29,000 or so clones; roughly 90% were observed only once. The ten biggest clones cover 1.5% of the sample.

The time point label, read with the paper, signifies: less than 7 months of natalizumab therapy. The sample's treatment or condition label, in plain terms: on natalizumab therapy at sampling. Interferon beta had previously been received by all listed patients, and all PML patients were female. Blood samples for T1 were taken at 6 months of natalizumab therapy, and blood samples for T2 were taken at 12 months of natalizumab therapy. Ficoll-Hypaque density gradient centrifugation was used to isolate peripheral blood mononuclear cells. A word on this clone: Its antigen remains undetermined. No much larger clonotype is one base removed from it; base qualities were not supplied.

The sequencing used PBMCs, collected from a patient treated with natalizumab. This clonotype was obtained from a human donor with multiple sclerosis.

The DNA sequence is TGTGCCAGCAGCTTAGATCCAGTGGGGGGCAGGGGTGCCAATCAGCCCCAGCATTTT. Translated, it gives CASSLDPVGGRGANQPQHF. The rearrangement joined TRBV11-2 to TRBJ1-5, with a weak D call of TRBD1 (6 bases match). The CDR3 goes from the cysteine to the phenylalanine over 19 residues. The sequence is cut down to CDR3 DNA, 57 bases in frame from base 1. From a lookup of the germline V gene, CDR1 and CDR2 are SGHAT and FQNNGV. V gives up 0 bases and J gives up 3 bases, and the segment between their germline ends measures 21 bases.